The 10 T cell receptor beta chains below were found in one sample sequenced in a study of OX40 agonist ivuxolimab in advanced cancers. Clones were sequenced by immunoSEQ multiplex PCR, and TCRdb holds only the in-frame ones, with some missing. The sample contains some 45,000 clones, about 89% of which appear only once. This specimen consisted of CD4+ or CD8+ T cells sorted from blood, obtained in a trial of the OX40 agonist ivuxolimab. The receptor set was obtained from an adult with an advanced solid tumor such as melanoma, head and neck, liver or kidney cancer.

The rearrangement joins TRBV6-1 to TRBJ1-2; D not certain. The CDR3 is 15 amino acids. The germline V gene encodes CDR1 MNHNS and CDR2 SASEGT. V was cut by 1 base and J by 4 bases, with 13 bases left in between. CDR3 sequence: CASSEEDLGPYGYTF. The CDR3 nucleotides read TGTGCCAGCAGTGAAGAGGATCTGGGCCCCTATGGCTACACCTTC.

The chain has TRBV5-6 and TRBJ1-5, with a possible D match to TRBD1 (5 bases). Per the germline V gene, CDR1 is SGHDT and CDR2 is YYEEEE. The CDR3 totals 15 residues. V was cut by 4 bases and J by 5 bases, with 16 bases left in between. DNA of the CDR3: TGTGCCAGCAGCCTCCGCGGGGACCCAGATCAGCCCCAGCATTTT. Translating it yields CASSLRGDPDQPQHF.

The chain carries TRBV4-2 and TRBJ1-5; D unresolved. V lost 0 bases, J lost 4 bases, and 7 bases lay in between. Per germline, CDR1 LGHNA and CDR2 YNFKEQ. The CDR3 is 14 residues long. This chain's CDR3 is CASSQEEGNQPQHF. CDR3 DNA sequence: TGTGCCAGCAGCCAAGAAGAGGGTAATCAGCCCCAGCATTTT.

The rearrangement links TRBV11-2 to TRBJ2-2; maybe TRBD2 (5 bases). In germline, CDR1 is SGHAT, CDR2 FQNNGV. CDR3 length: 16 residues. Trimming cost V 1 base and J 4 bases, with 13 bases left between them. The CDR3 here is CASSLVPRRSTGELFF. The CDR3, as DNA: TGTGCCAGCAGCTTAGTGCCTCGGAGGAGCACCGGGGAGCTGTTTTTT.

This sequence joins TRBV14 and TRBJ2-7; 10 bases match TRBD1. Looked up from germline, CDR1 is SGHDN and CDR2 is FVKESK. The CDR3 loop spans 15 amino acids. The V segment lost 6 bases and the J segment 1 base; nucleotides outside the gene matches: 6. As DNA, the CDR3 is TGTGCCAGCAGGGGGTGGACAGGGGGTTCCTACGAGCAGTACTTC. It codes for CASRGWTGGSYEQYF.

V and J are TRBV6-5 and TRBJ2-3; D is unclear. The germline V gene has CDR1 MNHEY and CDR2 SVGAGI. Deletions cut 0 bases from V and 6 bases from J, with 4 bases between. This CDR3 contains 12 residues. Written as DNA, the CDR3 is TGTGCCAGCAGTTACTCACCGGATACGCAGTATTTT. Its translation: CASSYSPDTQYF.

This sequence joins TRBV11-2 and TRBJ2-7; TRBD2 is a possible D gene (5 bases). V lost 1 base and J lost 6, with 19 bases in between. Germline CDR1 SGHAT, CDR2 FQNNGV. CDR3 length: 16 amino acids. This CDR3 is CASSLALRGLSGEQYF. CDR3 DNA: TGTGCCAGCAGCTTAGCCCTACGGGGATTAAGTGGCGAGCAGTACTTC.

In nucleotides, the CDR3 is TGTGCCAGCAGCTCCGGGATACAGGGGGCTGGGGACACCATATATTTT. Amino acids: CASSSGIQGAGDTIYF. This chain uses TRBV7-9 with TRBJ1-3, with 9 bases identical to TRBD1. J gave up 8 bases and V 4 bases, and 12 bases lay outside the gene matches. Germline values: CDR1 SEHNR, CDR2 FQNEAQ (reference sequence). This CDR3 is built from 16 residues.

This clone was counted only a few times. The CDR3 does not close with the conserved phenylalanine or tryptophan, likely indicating a read error. The V call is TRBV28, the J call TRBJ1-6, with D perhaps TRBD1 (5 bases). The ends were cut back, 5 bases at V and 2 bases at J, with 10 bases in the middle. The CDR3 has 15 residues. CDR1 and CDR2 from the germline V gene are MDHEN and SYDVKM. CDR3 sequence: CASSPRGTYNSPLHL. The CDR3 nucleotides read TGTGCCAGCAGTCCCCGGGGGACCTATAATTCACCCCTCCACCTT.

The chain couples TRBV28 to TRBJ1-3; no firm D call. Germline loops: CDR1 MDHEN, CDR2 SYDVKM. The V end lost 3 bases, the J end lost 2 bases, and 2 bases lay between the germline ends. The CDR3 runs 12 residues. The CDR3 region is CASSLAGNTIYF. As DNA, the CDR3 is TGTGCCAGCAGTTTGGCTGGAAACACCATATATTTT.